This T cell receptor beta chain was retrieved from a study of blood T cell repertoires in COVID-19. The V gene's germline CDR1 is SGHTA and CDR2 FQGNSA. The CDR3 spans 13 residues. Trimming shortened V by 2 bases and J by 4 bases, and 5 bases separated the two germline ends. This clone was seen more than once but under ten times. Assay used: immunoSEQ multiplex PCR; TCRdb lists only in-frame clones, some missing. Found here are approximately 140,000 clones, roughly 85% of them singletons; the top ten hold 3% to 4.5%. The receptor comes from a man in his fifties or sixties with acute or convalescent COVID-19. The sample consisted of peripheral blood. The V gene is TRBV7-2, the J gene TRBJ1-4; D uncertain. CDR3 region: CASSLRDNEKLFF. For the CDR3, the DNA is TGTGCCAGCAGCTTACGGGATAATGAAAAACTGTTTTTT.